This TCR beta chain came from a study of shared clonotypes between healthy human individuals. Background on the study: CD8 memory received one plate per donor, CD8 naive two, CD4 memory three and CD4 naive three. Findings of the study overall: Richness estimates generally favored naive over memory subsets.

CD45RO negativity and positive selection for CCR7 defined naive CD8 cells, a population that excluded terminally differentiated effector memory CD45RA+ cells. Those who donated were healthy HIV-negative adults, with no recent acute infections or vaccinations reported. The germline gives CDR1 WSHSY, CDR2 SAAADI. V lost 8 bases to trimming and J lost 8 bases; unmatched junction nucleotides: 11. CDR3 size: 14 residues. Concerning this clone: Antigen: not known.

TCRdb's table, derived via immunoSEQ multiplex PCR, lists solely in-frame clones and lacks some. The sample records around 2,000,000 clones, about 95% being singletons. The gene calls are TRBV10-2 and TRBJ1-2; 10 bases map to TRBD1. Sequencing was performed on naive CD8+ T cells sorted from blood. The TCR was taken from a man between 18 and 29 years old in good health. CDR3 sequence: CASLGTGEVWGYTF. The DNA of the CDR3 is TGCGCCAGCCTAGGGACAGGGGAGGTTTGGGGCTACACCTTC.